This passage covers 8 T cell receptor beta chains from one sample sequenced in a study of T cell responses to AZD1222 COVID-19 vaccine. Here immunoSEQ multiplex PCR was the method, and the copy in TCRdb shows in-frame clones only, minus some. The table shows around 150,000 clones, with about 90% occurring only once. This sample comprised peripheral blood, obtained 28 days after the second AZD1222 dose. The origin of the receptors is an adult who received the AZD1222 COVID-19 vaccine.

This clone was found a few times. The chain joins TRBV19 to TRBJ2-7; 7 nucleotides align to TRBD1. This CDR3 contains 15 residues. The junction had 14 bases not matched to a gene; V was cut back by 5 bases and J by 7 bases. Germline V CDR1 and CDR2: LNHDA, SQIVND (reference sequence). This chain's CDR3 is CASSYRGSTLVEQYF. CDR3 nucleotide sequence: TGTGCCAGTAGTTACAGGGGTTCCACTTTGGTGGAGCAGTACTTC.

As for this clone: Different DNA sequences within this sample yield the same CDR3. V gene TRBV12-3 or TRBV12-4 combines with J gene TRBJ2-5, with D hard to call. V lost 5 bases and J lost 5, with 6 bases in between. The CDR3 extends over 11 amino acids. In DNA form, the CDR3 reads TGTGCCAGCAGTCTAGGGGAGACCCAGTACTTC. Its translation is CASSLGETQYF.

In DNA form, the CDR3 reads TGTGCCAGCAGCTTAGACGGCGCTGAAGCTTTCTTT. Its translation is CASSLDGAEAFF. V and J are TRBV11-3 and TRBJ1-1; D not certain. Per germline, CDR1 SGHNT and CDR2 YENEEA. The CDR3 has 12 residues. The V gene lost 0 bases and the J gene lost 6 bases, with 5 bases spanning the gap. Drawing the rest from reference TRBV11-3 and TRBJ1-1, the complete variable domain is EAGVVQSPRYKIIEKKQPVAFWCNPISGHNTLYWYLQNLGQGPELLIRYENEEAVDDSQLPKDRFSAERLKGVDSTLKIQPAELGDSAVYLCASSLDGAEAFFGQGTRLTVV.

The chain combines TRBV6-6 with TRBJ1-2, with 8 bases matching TRBD1. CDR1 and CDR2 from the germline V gene are MNHNY and SVGAGI (reference sequence). With V trimmed by 6 bases and J by 7 bases, 7 bases remained unmatched. The CDR3 length is 13 residues. The CDR3 is CASSVGQGGGYTF. The CDR3 DNA sequence: TGTGCCAGCAGCGTTGGACAGGGTGGTGGCTACACCTTC.

J is TRBJ1-2 and V is TRBV5-6; D call uncertain. Looked up from germline, CDR1 is SGHDT and CDR2 is YYEEEE. This CDR3 comprises 12 residues. V shed 0 bases and J shed 5 bases, with 5 bases lying between them. CDR3 DNA: TGTGCCAGCAGCTTGGCGGTATATGGCTACACCTTC. This translates into CASSLAVYGYTF.

This chain links TRBV2 with TRBJ1-5, with D tentatively TRBD1 (6 bases). This CDR3 comprises 13 residues. Germline V gives CDR1 SNHLY, CDR2 FYNNEI. The V gene lost 8 bases and the J gene lost 9 bases, with 17 bases spanning the gap. The CDR3 region is CASWLGGGLPQHF. CDR3 nucleotide sequence: TGTGCCAGCTGGTTGGGGGGCGGGTTGCCCCAGCATTTT. The whole variable domain, filled in from reference TRBV2 and TRBJ1-5, reads EPEVTQTPSHQVTQMGQEVILRCVPISNHLYFYWYRQILGQKVEFLVSFYNNEISEKSEIFDDQFSVERPDGSNFTLKIRSTKLEDSAMYFCASWLGGGLPQHFGDGTRLSIL.

This chain joins TRBV19 and TRBJ1-1; TRBD1 matches at 10 bases. The CDR3 is 14 residues long. Germline CDR1 LNHDA, CDR2 SQIVND (reference sequence). Trimming cost V 5 bases and J 5 bases; bases outside gene matches: 5. The CDR3: CASSWGQGFTEAFF. The CDR3 region has the DNA TGTGCCAGTAGTTGGGGACAGGGGTTTACTGAAGCTTTCTTT.

This clone is labeled as medium-sized. The chain employs TRBV4-2 and TRBJ2-7; 9 nucleotides align to TRBD1. The germline CDR1 and CDR2 sequences are LGHNA and YNFKEQ. This CDR3 comprises 15 residues. The V and J ends lost 3 bases and 1 base, in that order; junction bases with no gene match: 4. CDR3 protein: CASSHRTGESYEQYF. CDR3 nucleotides: TGTGCCAGCAGCCACAGGACAGGGGAGTCCTACGAGCAGTACTTC.